The rows below give T cell receptor beta chains drawn from one sample of a study of neurological immune-mediated disorders. TCRdb independently ran MiXCR on the 5' RACE reads; one entry per CDR3 protein. Altogether more than 75,000 distinct CDR3 sequences are present, 3.5% to 4.5% being singletons, with the ten largest covering approximately 5.7%. Material: PBMCs. The receptors stem from a woman aged 60 to 75 with multiple sclerosis. The CDR3 runs from the conserved cysteine through the conserved F or W. Fields, in order: clone size, V gene, D gene, J gene, CDR3 protein, CDR3 DNA. D genes are given only for firm matches. A clone size is listed for some rows: how often the clone was seen (once, few, many), or a class if it is expanded.

size: many; V: TRBV5-1; D: TRBD2; J: TRBJ2-2; CDR3: CASSGGTKTGELFF; DNA: TGCGCCAGCAGTGGCGGGACTAAAACCGGGGAGCTGTTTTTT
size: .; V: TRBV25-1; D: TRBD1; J: TRBJ2-7; CDR3: CASSDGQENYEQYF; DNA: TGTGCCAGCAGTGATGGACAGGAGAACTACGAGCAGTACTTC
size: many; V: TRBV6-1; D: .; J: TRBJ1-5; CDR3: CASSEPQPQHF; DNA: TGTGCCAGCAGTGAGCCACAGCCCCAGCATTTT
size: .; V: TRBV7-8; D: .; J: TRBJ2-7; CDR3: CASSLESISLKYF; DNA: TGTGCCAGCAGCTTAGAAAGTATCTCCCTAAAGTACTTC
size: many; V: TRBV5-1; D: .; J: TRBJ2-2; CDR3: CASKRTGGAYGTGELFF; DNA: TGCGCCAGCAAACGGACCGGGGGCGCATATGGCACCGGGGAGCTGTTTTTT
size: many; V: TRBV5-1; D: TRBD2; J: TRBJ2-1; CDR3: CASSFSGGAGLPNEQFF; DNA: TGCGCCAGCAGCTTTAGCGGGGGGGCCGGGTTGCCCAATGAGCAGTTCTTC
size: many; V: TRBV6-6; D: TRBD2; J: TRBJ2-3; CDR3: CASSIPSGGPDTQYF; DNA: TGTGCCAGCAGTATCCCTAGCGGGGGCCCAGATACGCAGTATTTT
size: many; V: TRBV4-1; D: .; J: TRBJ2-2; CDR3: CASSQDGQGNTGELFF; DNA: TGCGCCAGCAGCCAAGACGGGCAGGGGAACACCGGGGAGCTGTTTTTT
size: few; V: TRBV3-1; D: .; J: TRBJ2-3; CDR3: CASSLGTSRDTQYF; DNA: TGTGCCAGCAGCCTGGGCACTAGTCGGGATACGCAGTATTTT
size: many; V: TRBV7-9; D: .; J: TRBJ1-2; CDR3: CASSLAGAGNGYTF; DNA: TGTGCCAGCAGCTTAGCGGGGGCAGGTAATGGCTACACCTTC
size: many; V: TRBV20-1; D: .; J: TRBJ2-6; CDR3: CSAMRGRENSGANVLTF; DNA: TGCAGTGCTATGCGGGGCAGGGAAAACTCTGGGGCCAACGTCCTGACTTTC
size: many; V: TRBV12-3/TRBV12-4; D: .; J: TRBJ2-1; CDR3: CASSLEGYNEQFF; DNA: TGTGCCAGCAGTTTAGAGGGTTACAATGAGCAGTTCTTC
size: many; V: TRBV7-6; D: .; J: TRBJ1-4; CDR3: CASSLSGLTNEKLFF; DNA: TGTGCCAGCAGCTTATCAGGGTTAACTAATGAAAAACTGTTTTTT
size: many; V: TRBV5-5; D: .; J: TRBJ1-1; CDR3: CASSLTTLNTEAFF; DNA: TGTGCCAGCAGCTTGACGACGCTGAACACTGAAGCTTTCTTT
size: many; V: TRBV11-2; D: TRBD2; J: TRBJ2-7; CDR3: CASSRGGGTYEQYF; DNA: TGTGCCAGCAGCCGCGGGGGGGGAACGTACGAGCAGTACTTC
size: many; V: TRBV4-1; D: .; J: TRBJ1-5; CDR3: CASSQVRVKGQPQHF; DNA: TGCGCCAGCAGCCAAGTCAGGGTGAAAGGTCAGCCCCAGCATTTT
size: many; V: TRBV15; D: TRBD1; J: TRBJ2-3; CDR3: CATRLPTGYPDTQYF; DNA: TGTGCCACCAGGCTTCCGACAGGGTATCCAGATACGCAGTATTTT
size: many; V: TRBV6-5; D: TRBD1; J: TRBJ2-3; CDR3: CASSSRDRVTDTQYF; DNA: TGTGCCAGCAGTAGCCGGGACAGGGTCACAGATACGCAGTATTTT
size: few; V: TRBV9; D: TRBD1; J: TRBJ1-1; CDR3: CASSVGGGTGSTEAFF; DNA: TGTGCCAGCAGCGTAGGGGGTGGGACAGGGAGCACTGAAGCTTTCTTT
size: many; V: TRBV12-3/TRBV12-4; D: .; J: TRBJ1-6; CDR3: CASSLLKDSPLHF; DNA: TGTGCCAGCAGTTTATTAAAGGATTCACCCCTCCACTTT
size: many; V: TRBV11-2; D: .; J: TRBJ2-3; CDR3: CASSFRARQDTQYF; DNA: TGTGCCAGCAGCTTCCGGGCCCGGCAGGATACGCAGTATTTT
size: .; V: TRBV14; D: TRBD1; J: TRBJ1-1; CDR3: CASSPLDRGPEAFF; DNA: TGTGCCAGCAGCCCCCTAGACAGGGGCCCTGAAGCTTTCTTT
size: many; V: TRBV9; D: .; J: TRBJ1-6; CDR3: CASSVEVGQTFGSPLHF; DNA: TGTGCCAGCAGCGTAGAAGTAGGGCAGACCTTCGGTTCACCCCTCCACTTT
size: .; V: TRBV7-2; D: .; J: TRBJ1-1; CDR3: CASSLGRNTEAIF; DNA: TGTGCCAGCAGCTTAGGCAGGAACACTGAAGCTATCTTT
size: many; V: TRBV5-6; D: TRBD1; J: TRBJ2-7; CDR3: CASTHQFRTGGSYEQYF; DNA: TGTGCCAGCACGCATCAGTTCCGGACAGGGGGCTCCTACGAGCAGTACTTC
size: many; V: TRBV20-1; D: .; J: TRBJ2-3; CDR3: CSVKISDTQYF; DNA: TGCAGTGTAAAGATCTCAGATACGCAGTATTTT
size: many; V: TRBV5-1; D: .; J: TRBJ1-2; CDR3: CASTRAAGEYGYTF; DNA: TGCGCCAGCACCCGGGCGGCCGGGGAGTATGGCTACACCTTC
size: many; V: TRBV5-1; D: .; J: TRBJ1-5; CDR3: CASSLEGQPQHF; DNA: TGCGCCAGCAGCTTGGAAGGTCAGCCCCAGCATTTT
size: many; V: TRBV30; D: .; J: TRBJ1-1; CDR3: CAWSVRWEAFF; DNA: TGTGCCTGGAGTGTTAGGTGGGAAGCTTTCTTT
size: .; V: TRBV20-1; D: .; J: TRBJ2-1; CDR3: CSARSQAGKSYNEQFF; DNA: TGCAGTGCTAGAAGCCAGGCAGGGAAGTCCTACAATGAGCAGTTCTTC
size: many; V: TRBV5-1; D: .; J: TRBJ2-5; CDR3: CASSFPRVGETQYF; DNA: TGCGCCAGCAGCTTCCCTCGGGTGGGGGAGACCCAGTACTTC
size: many; V: TRBV5-6; D: .; J: TRBJ1-1; CDR3: CASSPPMNTEAFF; DNA: TGTGCCAGCAGCCCCCCCATGAACACTGAAGCTTTCTTT
size: few; V: TRBV18; D: .; J: TRBJ1-2; CDR3: CASSPTENYGYTF; DNA: TGTGCCAGCTCACCGACAGAAAACTATGGCTACACCTTC